Below, 21 T cell receptor beta chains from the same sample are listed, as sequenced in a study of memory CD4+ T cells and cytomegalovirus serostatus. The sort gate was single viable CD3+CD4+CD8-CD45RO+ cells for memory CD4+ T cells. Clones were read by immunoSEQ multiplex PCR, and TCRdb kept only the in-frame ones, dropping some. The data hold 55,000 to 65,000 clones, with 82% observed a single time. Sequencing was done on a sample of memory CD4+ T cells from blood. These receptors all come from an adult in good health and CMV-seronegative.

The chain employs TRBV9 and TRBJ1-1, with 11 bases fitting TRBD1. There are 19 residues in the CDR3. The V and J ends lost 5 bases and 4 bases, in that order; junction bases with no gene match: 19. The germline V gene has CDR1 SGDLS and CDR2 YYNGEE. The CDR3 bases are TGTGCCAGCAGTCCTCGGACAGGGGGCGCATCCTCGGCGAGCACTGAAGCTTTCTTT. Amino acids: CASSPRTGGASSASTEAFF. Based on the CDR3 plus reference TRBV9 and TRBJ1-1, the full variable domain is DSGVTQTPKHLITATGQRVTLRCSPRSGDLSVYWYQQSLDQGLQFLIQYYNGEERAKGNILERFSAQQFPDLHSELNLSSLELGDSALYFCASSPRTGGASSASTEAFFGQGTRLTVV.

The rearrangement uses TRBV28 and TRBJ2-7, with D unclear. Germline CDR1 is MDHEN and CDR2 is SYDVKM. The CDR3 totals 11 residues. Trimming removed 5 bases from V and 4 bases from J, with 6 bases in between. The CDR3 DNA reads as TGTGCCAGCAGTCACACTTACGAGCAGTACTTC. Protein: CASSHTYEQYF.

The chain links TRBV19 to TRBJ2-1; D tentatively reads TRBD1 or TRBD2 (5 bases each). The V gene lost 3 bases and the J gene lost 2 bases, with 17 bases spanning the gap. This CDR3 has 17 amino acids. Germline V gene lookup returns CDR1 LNHDA and CDR2 SQIVND (reference sequence). CDR3 bases: TGTGCCAGTAGTATCAAGAGGGGCCTTCCTACCTACAATGAGCAGTTCTTC. Encoded protein: CASSIKRGLPTYNEQFF.

V gene TRBV5-6 combines with J gene TRBJ2-5, with D unresolved. The CDR3 contains 14 residues. Germline V gives CDR1 SGHDT, CDR2 YYEEEE. Trimming removed 0 bases from V and 7 bases from J, with 13 bases in between. In DNA, the CDR3 is TGTGCCAGCAGCTTGGTTGGGATCGGCGGGACCCAGTACTTC. Translating gives CASSLVGIGGTQYF.

J is TRBJ1-3 and V is TRBV4-2; D gene ambiguous. The germline gives CDR1 LGHNA, CDR2 YNFKEQ. V was cut by 1 base and J by 2 bases, with 6 bases left in between. There are 14 residues in the CDR3. CDR3 residues: CASSQVPTGNTIYF. CDR3 bases: TGTGCCAGCAGCCAAGTACCCACTGGAAACACCATATATTTT.

This rearrangement joins TRBV4-1 to TRBJ1-5, with D tentatively TRBD1 (5 bases). V was shortened by 5 bases and J by 0 bases, with 8 bases between the two germline ends. Germline lookup yields CDR1 MGHRA and CDR2 YSYEKL. The length of the CDR3 is 14 residues. The CDR3 DNA reads as TGCGCCAGCAGCAAGGGGTATAGCAATCAGCCCCAGCATTTT. This sequence encodes CASSKGYSNQPQHF.

The J gene is TRBJ2-2, the V gene TRBV2; perhaps TRBD1 as D (6 bases). Trimming removed 6 bases at V and 0 bases at J, with 11 bases between. This CDR3 is 15 amino acids long. Germline CDR1 SNHLY, CDR2 FYNNEI. The CDR3 region has the DNA TGTGCCAGCAGAGGGGGAGTCGCGAACACCGGGGAGCTGTTTTTT. Its protein product is CASRGGVANTGELFF. Full variable domain (rest looked up from reference TRBV2 and TRBJ2-2): EPEVTQTPSHQVTQMGQEVILRCVPISNHLYFYWYRQILGQKVEFLVSFYNNEISEKSEIFDDQFSVERPDGSNFTLKIRSTKLEDSAMYFCASRGGVANTGELFFGEGSRLTVL.

This sequence joins TRBV6-5 and TRBJ2-7, with a possible D match to TRBD1 (5 bases). The germline CDR1 and CDR2 sequences are MNHEY and SVGAGI. CDR3 size: 11 residues. V was clipped by 4 bases and J by 7 bases, with 8 bases between them. In DNA, the CDR3 is TGTGCCAGCAGTTGGAAGGGGGAGCAGTACTTC. The encoded protein is CASSWKGEQYF.

The genes are TRBV6-1 and TRBJ2-3; D not certain. The V gene lost 3 bases and the J gene lost 4 bases, with 11 bases spanning the gap. CDR3 length: 14 amino acids. Germline CDR1 and CDR2: MNHNS and SASEGT. The CDR3 coding sequence is TGTGCCAGCAGTGACAACCTTGTACCAGATACGCAGTATTTT. Protein: CASSDNLVPDTQYF.

V usage is TRBV5-1 and J usage is TRBJ2-5; D is uncertain. Trimming cost V 1 base and J 4 bases, with 5 bases left between them. The CDR3 runs 12 residues. Germline lookup yields CDR1 SGHRS and CDR2 YFSETQ. This chain's CDR3 is CASSLKGETQYF. CDR3 coding DNA: TGCGCCAGCAGCTTGAAAGGAGAGACCCAGTACTTC.

The chain carries TRBV12-5 and TRBJ2-1, with 9 bases matching TRBD1. Germline V gene data show CDR1 as LGHNT and CDR2 as FRNRAP. The length of the CDR3 is 11 residues. Trimming at V came to 4 bases and at J to 15 bases, leaving 4 bases not matched to a gene. CDR3 nucleotide sequence: TGTGCTAGTGGTTACGGGGACAGGGTGTTCTTC. Translation gives CASGYGDRVFF.

The CDR3 loop is CATSSGRQGYELGIEQFF. CDR3 bases: TGTGCCACCAGCAGTGGCCGGCAGGGATACGAATTGGGGATTGAGCAGTTCTTC. The V gene is TRBV15, the J gene TRBJ2-1; weak D call: TRBD1 (5 bases). The germline CDR1 and CDR2 sequences are LNHNV and YYDKDF (reference sequence). V lost 3 bases and J lost 9, with 27 bases in between. The CDR3 contains 18 residues.

A single count supports this clone. The chain links TRBV7-6 to TRBJ2-3, with unresolved D. There are 12 residues in the CDR3. In germline, CDR1 is SGHVS, CDR2 FNYEAQ. Between the trimmed V and J ends, which lost 5 bases and 5 bases, there was a span of 8 bases. The CDR3 DNA reads as TGTGCCAGCAGCAGCGAGCGAGATACGCAGTATTTT. Translated: CASSSERDTQYF. The whole variable domain, remainder taken from reference TRBV7-6 and TRBJ2-3, is GAGVSQSPRYKVTKRGQDVALRCDPISGHVSLYWYRQALGQGPEFLTYFNYEAQQDKSGLPNDRFSAERPEGSISTLTIQRTEQRDSAMYRCASSSERDTQYFGPGTRLTVL.

This clone was counted a single time. The chain carries TRBV7-8 and TRBJ1-1, with D possibly matching TRBD1 (6 bases). The CDR3 spans 11 residues. V was clipped by 5 bases and J by 8 bases, with 9 bases between them. Germline CDR1 is SGHVS and CDR2 is FQNEAQ. CDR3 in DNA: TGTGCCAGCAGCAGGCAGGGGGAAGCTTTCTTT. As protein: CASSRQGEAFF.

The chain uses TRBV21-1 and TRBJ2-3. TRBV21-1 is designated a pseudogene. CDR3 length: 16 residues. For the CDR3, the DNA is TGTGCCAGCAGCCCTAGGTCAGGGACCGTCACAGATACGCAGTATTTT. Encoded protein: CASSPRSGTVTDTQYF.

The chain carries TRBV15 and TRBJ2-3, with no clear D. The CDR3 contains 13 residues. CDR1 is LNHNV, CDR2 YYDKDF, per germline (reference sequence). V was trimmed by 7 bases and J by 0 bases, leaving 8 bases between them. The CDR3 bases are TGTGCCACCACCCCTGGAAGCACAGATACGCAGTATTTT. This codes for CATTPGSTDTQYF.

CDR3 loop: CASSEGTDTQYF. The CDR3 DNA reads TGTGCCAGTAGTGAGGGCACAGATACGCAGTATTTT. V gene TRBV19 combines with J gene TRBJ2-3; D is undetermined. This CDR3 region has 12 residues. The germline V gene has CDR1 LNHDA and CDR2 SQIVND (reference sequence). The V gene lost 5 bases and the J gene lost 1 base, with 4 bases spanning the gap.

The chain uses TRBV7-2 and TRBJ1-2; D is possibly TRBD1 (6 bases). The CDR3 totals 16 residues. V was pared by 2 bases and J by 7 bases, with 20 bases between. CDR1 and CDR2 (germline): SGHTA, FQGNSA. The CDR3 sequence: CASSLPAGQSSVGYTF. CDR3 bases: TGTGCCAGCAGCTTACCCGCCGGACAGTCATCGGTTGGCTACACCTTC. Drawing the rest from reference TRBV7-2 and TRBJ1-2, the complete variable domain is GAGVSQSPSNKVTEKGKDVELRCDPISGHTALYWYRQSLGQGLEFLIYFQGNSAPDKSGLPSDRFSAERTGGSVSTLTIQRTQQEDSAVYLCASSLPAGQSSVGYTFGSGTRLTVV.

The rearrangement uses TRBV15 and TRBJ2-7; D perhaps matches TRBD1 (5 bases). The CDR3 has 14 amino acids. Trimming cost V 4 bases and J 4 bases, with 14 bases left between them. The V gene's germline CDR1 is LNHNV and CDR2 YYDKDF (reference sequence). Here the CDR3 reads CATSTPSRAYEQYF. CDR3 nucleotide sequence: TGTGCCACCAGCACCCCCAGCAGGGCGTACGAGCAGTACTTC.

V gene TRBV19 combines with J gene TRBJ2-6; D unclear. The CDR3 totals 15 residues. Germline CDR1 LNHDA, CDR2 SQIVND (reference sequence). The V and J ends lost 1 base and 2 bases respectively, with 6 bases between them. Written as DNA, the CDR3 is TGTGCCAGTAGTATAGTGGCTACTGGGGCCAACGTCCTGACTTTC. It is translated as CASSIVATGANVLTF.

The CDR3 spells CASRSGGQETQYF. CDR3 nucleotide sequence: TGCGCCAGCAGGTCGGGAGGACAAGAGACCCAGTACTTC. This chain joins TRBV5-1 and TRBJ2-5; 7 positions match TRBD2. This CDR3 contains 13 residues. The germline gives CDR1 SGHRS, CDR2 YFSETQ. Trimming took 5 bases from V and 2 from J; bases not matched to a gene: 3.